These 8 T cell receptor beta chains share one sample of origin, sequenced in a study of blood T cells in healthy people across ages. Combining a sample-barcoded 5' primer with a J-beta primer mix, a second PCR ran for about 7 to 12 cycles. TCRdb re-called the 5' RACE reads through MiXCR, storing one row per CDR3 protein. This table has more than 1,400,000 distinct CDR3 sequences, around two fifths appearing once. The specimen sequenced was blood. Every receptor here comes from a woman in her late teens or twenties in good health.

The chain recombines TRBV27 with TRBJ2-1; no reliable D call. This CDR3 region has 16 residues. V gave up 4 bases and J gave up 7 bases, with 20 bases separating them. Germline CDR1 MNHEY, CDR2 SMNVEV (reference sequence). The CDR3 DNA sequence: TGTGCCAGCAGTTGGGTCCGTGACTCCCAAAGGAATGAGCAGTTCTTC. Its protein product is CASSWVRDSQRNEQFF.

Only a few counts were recorded for this clonotype. The chain joins TRBV20-1 to TRBJ2-3; D gene unclear. Deletions cut 1 base from V and 3 bases from J, with 14 bases between. Germline lookup yields CDR1 DFQATT and CDR2 SNEGSKA (reference sequence). This CDR3 comprises 15 residues. The CDR3 loop reads CSARVFVDMTDTQYF. In nucleotides, the CDR3 is TGCAGTGCTAGAGTGTTTGTGGATATGACAGATACGCAGTATTTT.

The chain couples TRBV6-5 to TRBJ2-1; TRBD2 is a possible D gene (5 bases). The CDR3 spans 13 residues. CDR1 and CDR2 (germline): MNHEY, SVGAGI. Between the trimmed V and J ends, which lost 4 bases and 6 bases, there was a span of 10 bases. In DNA form, the CDR3 reads TGTGCCAGCAGTTCCCTAGCTGCCAATGAGCAGTTCTTC. Its protein product is CASSSLAANEQFF.

This clonotype was picked up a small number of times. The gene calls are TRBV6-2 or TRBV6-3 and TRBJ1-2; TRBD1 aligns across 8 bases. Trimming removed 8 bases from V and 2 bases from J; junction bases left unmatched: 10. CDR3 size: 15 residues. CDR1 and CDR2 from the germline V gene are MNHEY and SVGEGT. CDR3 sequence: CASSLPGGVNYGYTF. The DNA of the CDR3 is TGTGCCAGCTCTTTGCCAGGGGGCGTAAACTATGGCTACACCTTC.

This clonotype was detected once. The chain links TRBV6-5 to TRBJ1-2, with D unclear. Germline V gene lookup returns CDR1 MNHEY and CDR2 SVGAGI. The CDR3 length is 12 residues. V was trimmed by 6 bases and J by 3 bases, leaving 8 bases between them. The CDR3 DNA sequence: TGTGCCAGCAGGGAGATTGACTATGGCTACACCTTC. This sequence encodes CASREIDYGYTF.

This chain links TRBV2 with TRBJ2-5, with TRBD2 matching 8 bases. The CDR3 totals 13 residues. CDR1 and CDR2 from the germline V gene are SNHLY and FYNNEI. V was clipped by 7 bases and J by 11 bases; unmatched bases: 12. DNA for the CDR3: TGTGCCAGCAAGCGGGAGAGGTACAATGAGCAGTACTTC. Translating it yields CASKRERYNEQYF.

The J gene is TRBJ2-1, the V gene TRBV7-8; 11 bases are shared with TRBD2. The V gene end was trimmed by 1 base and the J gene end by 9 bases; junction bases not matched to a gene: 8. The CDR3 runs 16 residues. Germline V gene lookup returns CDR1 SGHVS and CDR2 FQNEAQ. CDR3 bases: TGTGCCAGCAGCTTAGTTACTAGCGGGAGCCGGGGTGAGCAGTTCTTC. It translates to CASSLVTSGSRGEQFF.

This clonotype came up once. The chain has TRBV12-3 or TRBV12-4 and TRBJ2-2; D is unclear. The CDR3 extends over 12 amino acids. Trimming took 7 bases from V and 6 from J, leaving 9 bases between them. The CDR3 DNA is TGTGCCAGCACCCAAATTCCCGGGGAGCTGTTTTTT. This sequence encodes CASTQIPGELFF.